Listed here are 12 T cell receptor beta chains from one sample, sequenced in a study of T cell responses to AZD1222 COVID-19 vaccine. Data came from immunoSEQ multiplex PCR; TCRdb stores just in-frame clones and leaves some out. The data show under 200,000 clones, over 80% seen once. The sequences come from peripheral blood, collected on day 0 of MenACWY control vaccination. These receptors came from an adult in good health.

The V gene is TRBV5-5, the J gene TRBJ1-2, with D maybe TRBD1 (5 bases). V lost 0 bases and J 5 bases, leaving 5 bases between the germline ends. Germline V gene data show CDR1 as SGHKS and CDR2 as YYEKEE (reference sequence). CDR3 length: 12 residues. The DNA of the CDR3 is TGTGCCAGCAGCTTGGGACAGTATGGCTACACCTTC. It is translated as CASSLGQYGYTF.

This sequence joins TRBV7-9 and TRBJ2-1; 9 bases are a match to TRBD2. Germline CDR1 and CDR2: SEHNR and FQNEAQ (reference sequence). CDR3 length: 15 amino acids. With V trimmed by 5 bases and J by 3 bases, 5 bases remained unmatched. The DNA of the CDR3 is TGTGCCAGCAGCCCGACTAGCGGAGGCTACAATGAGCAGTTCTTC. Its translation: CASSPTSGGYNEQFF.

The chain is built from TRBV13 and TRBJ2-5, with TRBD2 as a possible D gene (5 bases). V was clipped by 0 bases and J by 5 bases, with 13 bases between them. This CDR3 is built from 15 residues. The germline V gene has CDR1 PRHDT and CDR2 FYEKMQ (reference sequence). The CDR3 here is CASSLGLAGRETQYF. The CDR3 DNA sequence: TGTGCCAGCAGCTTAGGCCTAGCAGGCAGGGAGACCCAGTACTTC.

The chain uses TRBV19 and TRBJ1-2; D is uncertain. The CDR3 extends over 18 amino acids. Looked up from germline, CDR1 is LNHDA and CDR2 is SQIVND (reference sequence). The V end was cut by 1 base, the J end by 7 bases, with 25 bases between. DNA of the CDR3: TGTGCCAGTAGTATAGGTTTACGATTCGACACCCCGACGGGTGGCTACACCTTC. It specifies CASSIGLRFDTPTGGYTF.

The CDR3 sequence is CASLTRGGNEKLFF. The DNA of the CDR3 is TGTGCCAGCCTCACCCGGGGGGGTAATGAAAAACTGTTTTTT. The chain employs TRBV9 and TRBJ1-4; possible D gene TRBD1, 5 bases. The CDR3 length is 14 residues. Between the trimmed V and J ends, which lost 7 bases and 4 bases, there was a span of 14 bases. Germline CDR1 and CDR2: SGDLS and YYNGEE.

The chain employs TRBV5-1 and TRBJ2-1; D ambiguous. V lost 3 bases and J lost 8, with 12 bases in between. Germline V lookup: CDR1 SGHRS, CDR2 YFSETQ. The CDR3 loop spans 13 amino acids. The CDR3 protein is CASSSGPIDEQFF. The CDR3 DNA reads as TGCGCCAGCAGCTCTGGTCCCATCGATGAGCAGTTCTTC.

This chain links TRBV29-1 with TRBJ2-3; no reliable D call. Germline-derived CDR1 and CDR2 are SQVTM and ANQGSEA. Trimming removed 3 bases from V and 1 base from J, with 14 bases in between. The CDR3 is made up of 15 amino acids. CDR3 region: CSVDLAPRGTDTQYF. The CDR3 bases are TGCAGCGTTGATCTGGCCCCCCGGGGCACAGATACGCAGTATTTT.

This clone was observed once. The rearrangement joins TRBV9 to TRBJ2-3; D perhaps matches TRBD2 (6 bases). Germline loops: CDR1 SGDLS, CDR2 YYNGEE. The CDR3 consists of 14 residues. V lost 1 base to trimming and J lost 3 bases, with 9 bases between them. In DNA form, the CDR3 reads TGTGCCAGCAGCGTACGTGGAGGGACAGATACGCAGTATTTT. Translation: CASSVRGGTDTQYF.

The V gene is TRBV19, the J gene TRBJ1-4; D is undetermined. The CDR3 is 13 residues long. V was pared by 3 bases and J by 6 bases, with 8 bases between. Germline-derived CDR1 and CDR2 are LNHDA and SQIVND (reference sequence). The CDR3 region is CASSMGVDEKLFF. The CDR3 DNA is TGTGCCAGTAGTATGGGCGTGGATGAAAAACTGTTTTTT.

The chain carries TRBV7-9 and TRBJ1-2; 7 positions agree with TRBD1. The V gene's germline CDR1 is SEHNR and CDR2 FQNEAQ (reference sequence). J lost 7 bases, V lost 3 bases, and 5 bases had no gene match. CDR3 length: 13 residues. The CDR3: CASSFLGGSGYTF. The CDR3 DNA is TGTGCCAGCAGCTTCCTAGGGGGCAGTGGCTACACCTTC. Full variable domain (rest looked up from reference TRBV7-9 and TRBJ1-2): DTGVSQNPRHKITKRGQNVTFRCDPISEHNRLYWYRQTLGQGPEFLTYFQNEAQLEKSRLLSDRFSAERPKGSFSTLEIQRTEQGDSAMYLCASSFLGGSGYTFGSGTRLTVV.

The genes are TRBV2 and TRBJ1-2, with D possibly being TRBD1 (5 bases). The V and J ends lost 1 base and 8 bases respectively, with 14 bases between them. The CDR3 is made up of 14 amino acids. Germline CDR1 and CDR2: SNHLY and FYNNEI. The CDR3 reads CASSEDLGRRGYTF. The CDR3 DNA follows: TGTGCCAGCAGTGAAGATCTGGGGCGGAGGGGCTACACCTTC.

The chain uses TRBV24-1 and TRBJ2-3, with 13 positions matching TRBD2. The CDR3 extends over 15 amino acids. Germline V CDR1 and CDR2: KGHDR, SFDVKD. J was trimmed by 2 bases and V by 7 bases; bases with no gene match: 2. CDR3 coding DNA: TGTGCCACCAGAGGACTAGCGGGGGACACAGATACGCAGTATTTT. This codes for CATRGLAGDTDTQYF.